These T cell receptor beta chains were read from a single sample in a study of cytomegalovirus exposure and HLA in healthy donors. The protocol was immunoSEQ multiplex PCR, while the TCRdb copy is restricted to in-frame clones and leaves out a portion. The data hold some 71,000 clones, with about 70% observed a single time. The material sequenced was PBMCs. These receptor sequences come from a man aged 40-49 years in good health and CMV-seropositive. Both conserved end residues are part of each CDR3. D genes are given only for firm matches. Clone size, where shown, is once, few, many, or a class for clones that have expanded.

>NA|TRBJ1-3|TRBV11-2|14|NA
TGTGCCAGCAGCTTATATGGCGGTGGAAACACCATATATTTT
CASSLYGGGNTIYF
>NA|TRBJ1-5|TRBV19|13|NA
TGTGCCAGTAGTTACGGTCACAATCAGCCCCAGCATTTT
CASSYGHNQPQHF
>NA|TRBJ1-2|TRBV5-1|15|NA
TGCGCCAGCAGCGGATCCACAGGGTTAGACTATGGCTACACCTTC
CASSGSTGLDYGYTF
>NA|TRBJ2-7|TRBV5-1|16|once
TGCGCCAGCAGCTTAGGCGCCGGGGGAAATGGCTACGAGCAGTACTTC
CASSLGAGGNGYEQYF
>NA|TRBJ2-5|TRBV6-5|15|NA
TGTGCCAGCAACCACGGGGGGCCGACTCAAGAGACCCAGTACTTC
CASNHGGPTQETQYF
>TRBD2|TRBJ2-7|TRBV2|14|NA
TGTGCCAGCAGTGATATAGCGGGGGCCTACGAGCAGTACTTC
CASSDIAGAYEQYF
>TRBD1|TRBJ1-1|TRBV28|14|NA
TGTGCCAGCCGGGCAGGGGGAAAGAACACTGAAGCTTTCTTT
CASRAGGKNTEAFF
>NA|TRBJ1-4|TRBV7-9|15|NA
TGTGCCAGCAGTTCTGACAGTGGCCAGTCCGAAAAACTGTTTTTT
CASSSDSGQSEKLFF
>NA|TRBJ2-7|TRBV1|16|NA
TGCACCAGCAGCCATTATAAGCGGGAGAGATCCTACGAGCAGTACTTC
CTSSHYKRERSYEQYF
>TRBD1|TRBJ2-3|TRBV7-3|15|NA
TGTGCCAGCAGCCCGGGACAGGGAGGCACAGATACGCAGTATTTT
CASSPGQGGTDTQYF
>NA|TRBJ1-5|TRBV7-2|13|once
TGTGCCAGCAGCCAGGGCGGGGGTCAGCCCCAGCATTTT
CASSQGGGQPQHF
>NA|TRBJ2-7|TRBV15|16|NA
TGTGCCACCAGCAGAGAAGCAGCAGGGGCCTCCTACGAGCAGTACTTC
CATSREAAGASYEQYF
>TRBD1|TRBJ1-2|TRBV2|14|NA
TGTGCCAGCAAACCGGGACAGATGTACTATGGCTACACCTTC
CASKPGQMYYGYTF
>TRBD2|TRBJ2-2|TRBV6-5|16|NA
TGTGCCAGCAGTTACTCGAGGACTAGCTTTACCGGGGAGCTGTTTTTT
CASSYSRTSFTGELFF
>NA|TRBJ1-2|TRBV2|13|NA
TGTGCCAGCAGGCCAGGGGATATCTATGGCTACACCTTC
CASRPGDIYGYTF
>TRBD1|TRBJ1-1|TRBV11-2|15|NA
TGTGCCAGCAGCTTAGAGAGGACAGGTCGTACTGAAGCTTTCTTT
CASSLERTGRTEAFF
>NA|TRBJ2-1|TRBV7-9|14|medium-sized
TGTGCCAGCGGAACAGGGAGCTCCTACAATGAGCAGTTCTTC
CASGTGSSYNEQFF
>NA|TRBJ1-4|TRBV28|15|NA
TGTGCCAGCAGTCCCACCGGGAGGTTAAATGAAAAACTGTTTTTT
CASSPTGRLNEKLFF
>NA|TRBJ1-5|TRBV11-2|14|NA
TGTGCCAGCAGCTTACGGGCAGGGGACCAGCCCCAGCATTTT
CASSLRAGDQPQHF
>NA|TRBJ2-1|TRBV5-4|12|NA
TGTGCCAGCAGCTTGGCCTATCGGGAGCAGTTCTTC
CASSLAYREQFF
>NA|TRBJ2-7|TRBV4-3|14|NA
TGCGCCAGCAGCCAAGCCCAGGGGCCCCACGAGCAGTACTTC
CASSQAQGPHEQYF
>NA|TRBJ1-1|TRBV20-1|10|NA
TGCAGTGCTGGACGGGGTGAAGCTTTCTTT
CSAGRGEAFF
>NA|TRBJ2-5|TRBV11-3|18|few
TGTGCCAGCAGCTTAGGGTACGCGGGTGCCGCCGACGCCGAGACCCAGTACTTC
CASSLGYAGAADAETQYF
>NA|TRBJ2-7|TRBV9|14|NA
TGTGCCAGCAGCGTAGGGGGCTTCTCCTACGAGCAGTACTTC
CASSVGGFSYEQYF
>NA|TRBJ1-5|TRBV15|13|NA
TGTGCCACCAGCAGACAGGGCCAGGGGCCCCAGCATTTT
CATSRQGQGPQHF
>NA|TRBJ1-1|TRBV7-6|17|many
TGTGCCAGCAGCTTAGGAGGTGGGGGCGGTAGGAACACTGAAGCTTTCTTT
CASSLGGGGGRNTEAFF
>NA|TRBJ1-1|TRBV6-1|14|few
TGTGCCAGCAGTGAAGGTGGAGGGCGCACTGAAGCTTTCTTT
CASSEGGGRTEAFF
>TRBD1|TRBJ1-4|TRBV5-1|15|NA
TGCGCCAGCAGCCCCAACAGGGGGCCTAATGAAAAACTGTTTTTT
CASSPNRGPNEKLFF
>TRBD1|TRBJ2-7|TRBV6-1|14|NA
TGTGCCAGCAGCCGGGACAGGGGATCCTACGAGCAGTACTTC
CASSRDRGSYEQYF
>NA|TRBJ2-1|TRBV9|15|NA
TGTGCCAGCAGCGTAGGGGGGGGCGTCGAGAATGAGCAGTTCTTC
CASSVGGGVENEQFF
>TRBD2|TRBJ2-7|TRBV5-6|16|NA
TGTGCCAGCAGCGCGAATTCGGGGGGGAACTCCTACGAGCAGTACTTC
CASSANSGGNSYEQYF
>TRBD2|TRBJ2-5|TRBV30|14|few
TGTGCCTGGAGTCCTCCGGGACTACAAGAGACCCAGTACTTC
CAWSPPGLQETQYF
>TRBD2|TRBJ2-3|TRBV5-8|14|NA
TGTGCCAGCAGAGGACTAGCGGGGGAGGGCGCGCAGTATTTT
CASRGLAGEGAQYF
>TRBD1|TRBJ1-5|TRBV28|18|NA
TGTGCCAGCAGTCCCCCCCCGTTGACAGGGGATAGCAATCAGCCCCAGCATTTT
CASSPPPLTGDSNQPQHF
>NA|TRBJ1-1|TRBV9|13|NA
TGTGCCAGCAGCGCACAGGGATACACTGAAGCTTTCTTT
CASSAQGYTEAFF